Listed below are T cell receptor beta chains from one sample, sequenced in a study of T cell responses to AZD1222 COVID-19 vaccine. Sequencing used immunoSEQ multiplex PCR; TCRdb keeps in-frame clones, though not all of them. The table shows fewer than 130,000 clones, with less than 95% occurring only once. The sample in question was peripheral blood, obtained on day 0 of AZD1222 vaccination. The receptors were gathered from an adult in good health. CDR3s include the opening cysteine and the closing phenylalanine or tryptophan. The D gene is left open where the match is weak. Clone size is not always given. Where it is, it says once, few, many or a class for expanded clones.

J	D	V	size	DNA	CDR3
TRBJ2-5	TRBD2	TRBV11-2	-	TGTGCCAGCAGCTTAGGACTAGCGGGGTCATCCGGGGAGACCCAGTACTTC	CASSLGLAGSSGETQYF
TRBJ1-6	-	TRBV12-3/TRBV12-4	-	TGTGCCAGCCTTGGAGAACCGGGTTCACCCCTCCACTTT	CASLGEPGSPLHF
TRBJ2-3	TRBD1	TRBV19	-	TGTGCCAGTAGTAGACCTAGGACAGGGATATCAGATACGCAGTATTTT	CASSRPRTGISDTQYF
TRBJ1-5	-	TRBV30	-	TGTGCCTGGAGGATGGGCGGCCTCGGGAATCAGCCCCAGCATTTT	CAWRMGGLGNQPQHF
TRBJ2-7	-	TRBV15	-	TGTGCCACCAGAAATCGGGGGAGCTCCTACGAGCAGTACTTC	CATRNRGSSYEQYF
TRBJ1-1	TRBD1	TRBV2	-	TGTGCCAGCAGTGACTGGACAGGGAACACTGAAGCTTTCTTT	CASSDWTGNTEAFF
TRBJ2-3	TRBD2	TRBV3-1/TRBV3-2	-	TGTGCCAGCAGCCAGGGACTACAACCTAGCACAGATACGCAGTATTTT	CASSQGLQPSTDTQYF
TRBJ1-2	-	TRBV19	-	TGTGCCAGTAGTATCAACACGGCCTATGGCTACACCTTC	CASSINTAYGYTF
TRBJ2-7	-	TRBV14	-	TGTGCCAGCAGCCAAGGGTGGCGGGGAGGTGGCGAGCAGTACTTC	CASSQGWRGGGEQYF
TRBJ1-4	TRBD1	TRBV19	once	TGTGCCAGTAGTTCGGACAGGGGAACTAATGAAAAACTGTTTTTT	CASSSDRGTNEKLFF
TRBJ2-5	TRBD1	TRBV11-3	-	TGTGCCAGCAGCACCGGACAGGGAGAGACCCAGTACTTC	CASSTGQGETQYF
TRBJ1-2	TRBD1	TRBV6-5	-	TGTGCCAGCAGTTCCGGGACAGCGTACTATGGCTACACCTTC	CASSSGTAYYGYTF
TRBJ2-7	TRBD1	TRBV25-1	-	TGTGCCAGCAGTGACCGGGACAGGGGCTACGAGCAGTACTTC	CASSDRDRGYEQYF
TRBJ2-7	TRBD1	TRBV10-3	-	TGTGCCATCGGTGGACAGGGGTTGAGCTCCTACGAGCAGTACTTC	CAIGGQGLSSYEQYF
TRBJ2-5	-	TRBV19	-	TGTGCCAGTAGTTCCAGGAGGGGCAAAGAGACCCAGTACTTC	CASSSRRGKETQYF
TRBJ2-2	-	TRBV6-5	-	TGTGCCAGCAGTCAGGGGAACGGGGAGCTGTTTTTT	CASSQGNGELFF
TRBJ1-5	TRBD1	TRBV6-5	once	TGTGCCAGCATACAGGGGGTTCTTAGCAATCAGCCCCAGCATTTT	CASIQGVLSNQPQHF
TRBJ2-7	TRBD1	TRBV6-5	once	TGTGCCAGCAGATTACAGGGGGGAGAGCAGTACTTC	CASRLQGGEQYF
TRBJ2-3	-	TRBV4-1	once	TGCGCCAGCAGCCATACAATACCGGTGGGGGGGCCAGGGAATACGCAGTATTTT	CASSHTIPVGGPGNTQYF
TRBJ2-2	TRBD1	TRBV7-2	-	TGTGCCAGCAGACAGGACAGGTCCCCCGGGGAGCTGTTTTTT	CASRQDRSPGELFF
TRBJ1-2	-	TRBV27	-	TGTGCCAGCAGTTTATTTCGGGGAGGTAACTATGGCTACACCTTC	CASSLFRGGNYGYTF
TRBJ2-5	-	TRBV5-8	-	TGTGCCAGCAGATACAGAGAAGAGACCCAGTACTTC	CASRYREETQYF
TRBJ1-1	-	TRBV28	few	TGTGCCAGCAGTTTGGTGGGGGCCTCTGAAGCTTTCTTT	CASSLVGASEAFF